Presented here are 30 T cell receptor beta chains from one specimen sequenced in a study of T cell clusters in autoimmune cytopenias. TRB was amplified by touch-down multiplex PCR, primer pools A and B combined. From its re-call of the multiplex PCR reads, TCRdb lists each CDR3 protein once, without DNA. This sample carries roughly 3,000 distinct CDR3 sequences, with roughly 3% going to the ten biggest clones. TRB amplification used roughly 250 ng of peripheral blood genomic DNA. Sequenced input: peripheral blood. The receptors were gathered from a human donor with an autoimmune cytopenia or autoimmune hepatitis (not recorded which).

Frequency places this clonotype as medium-sized (0.01 to 0.1%). The V gene is TRBV19, the J gene TRBJ2-1; TCRdb designates TRBD2, a call that cannot be tested without DNA. The CDR3 is made up of 15 amino acids. Germline values: CDR1 LNHDA, CDR2 SQIVND (reference sequence). CDR3 loop: CASTSVLGGYNEQFF.

This clonotype is called medium-sized based on its frequency. This rearrangement joins TRBV19 to TRBJ1-5; TCRdb designates TRBD1, a call that cannot be tested without DNA. Germline lookup yields CDR1 LNHDA and CDR2 SQIVND (reference sequence). The CDR3 length is 14 residues. CDR3 protein: CASTVDRGHQPQHF.

This clonotype registers medium-sized (0.01 to 0.1%) by frequency. The genes are TRBV29-1 and TRBJ2-7; without DNA, the TCRdb call of TRBD1 cannot be checked. The CDR3 has 13 amino acids. Germline CDR1 reads SQVTM; CDR2 reads ANQGSEA. The CDR3 here is CSVGDEGSYEQYF.

Frequency places this clonotype as medium-sized. The chain joins TRBV19 to TRBJ2-3; without DNA, the TCRdb call of TRBD2 cannot be checked. The germline CDR1 and CDR2 sequences are LNHDA and SQIVND (reference sequence). There are 14 residues in the CDR3. The CDR3 sequence is CASTGGRATDTQYF.

This clonotype is called medium-sized based on its frequency. The chain combines TRBV6-5 with TRBJ1-4. The CDR3 is made up of 16 amino acids. Germline values: CDR1 MNHEY, CDR2 SVGAGI. The CDR3 here is CASSQDQLATNEKLFF.

By frequency, this clonotype is medium-sized (0.01 to 0.1%). The V and J genes are TRBV19 and TRBJ2-6; TCRdb's assignment of TRBD1 cannot be checked, as there is no DNA. Germline values: CDR1 LNHDA, CDR2 SQIVND (reference sequence). This CDR3 contains 15 residues. The CDR3 region is CASSVGAGGANVLTF.

Measured by frequency, this clonotype is medium-sized. The rearrangement joins TRBV19 to TRBJ2-5. The CDR3 is 12 residues long. Germline CDR1 reads LNHDA; CDR2 reads SQIVND (reference sequence). The CDR3 sequence is CASSPTGETQYF.

This clonotype is deemed medium-sized by its frequency. The rearrangement uses TRBV27 and TRBJ1-5. The length of the CDR3 is 14 residues. Germline V lookup: CDR1 MNHEY, CDR2 SMNVEV (reference sequence). The CDR3 reads CASRPRQLNQPQHF.

By frequency, this clonotype is medium-sized. The chain employs TRBV28 and TRBJ1-3. The CDR3 contains 15 residues. CDR1 and CDR2 from the germline V gene are MDHEN and SYDVKM. CDR3 protein: CASSSGRLSGNTIYF. The full variable domain, in which reference TRBV28 and TRBJ1-3 provide the parts outside the CDR3, is DVKVTQSSRYLVKRTGEKVFLECVQDMDHENMFWYRQDPGLGLRLIYFSYDVKMKEKGDIPEGYSVSREKKERFSLILESASTNQTSMYLCASSSGRLSGNTIYFGEGSWLTVV.

This clonotype is classed as medium-sized by frequency. The chain is built from TRBV13 and TRBJ2-7. This CDR3 region has 13 residues. The V gene's germline CDR1 is PRHDT and CDR2 FYEKMQ (reference sequence). Here the CDR3 reads CASSTDSSYEQYF. The full variable domain, rest sourced from reference TRBV13 and TRBJ2-7, is AAGVIQSPRHLIKEKRETATLKCYPIPRHDTVYWYQQGPGQDPQFLISFYEKMQSDKGSIPDRFSAQQFSDYHSELNMSSLELGDSALYFCASSTDSSYEQYFGPGTRLTVT.

Considering frequency, this clonotype is medium-sized. V is TRBV27 and J is TRBJ2-1; TCRdb returns TRBD2, unconfirmable since there is no DNA. This CDR3 has 15 residues. The V gene's germline CDR1 is MNHEY and CDR2 SMNVEV (reference sequence). The CDR3 reads CASSPGLAGRNEQFF.

Its frequency marks this clonotype as medium-sized. V is TRBV7-9 and J is TRBJ1-1. Germline V lookup: CDR1 SEHNR, CDR2 FQNEAQ (reference sequence). There are 13 residues in the CDR3. CDR3 amino acids: CASSLRADTEAFF.

This clonotype is medium-sized (0.01 to 0.1%) by frequency. The rearrangement links TRBV7-9 to TRBJ2-5. The CDR3 extends over 14 amino acids. Germline CDR1 and CDR2: SEHNR and FQNEAQ (reference sequence). The CDR3 loop is CASSLSRNQETQYF.

Considering frequency, this clonotype is medium-sized (0.01 to 0.1%). This rearrangement joins TRBV7-9 to TRBJ2-3; the D call from TCRdb, TRBD2, cannot be confirmed without DNA. The germline CDR1 and CDR2 sequences are SEHNR and FQNEAQ (reference sequence). This CDR3 has 15 residues. CDR3 sequence: CASSLGLEVHDTQYF.

This clonotype is identified as medium-sized from frequency. This CDR3 is CSAREQGMTQYF. The chain joins TRBV20-1 to TRBJ2-5; without DNA, the TCRdb call of TRBD1 cannot be checked. Germline CDR1 reads DFQATT; CDR2 reads SNEGSKA (reference sequence). The length of the CDR3 is 12 residues.

This clonotype is deemed medium-sized by its frequency. The chain uses TRBV20-1 and TRBJ1-2; TCRdb's assignment of TRBD1 cannot be checked, as there is no DNA. This CDR3 is built from 15 residues. Germline V CDR1 and CDR2: DFQATT, SNEGSKA (reference sequence). CDR3 sequence: CSAFPPDRGPYGYTF.

This clonotype is medium-sized (0.01 to 0.1%) by frequency. The genes are TRBV7-2 and TRBJ2-1. Germline V gives CDR1 SGHTA, CDR2 FQGNSA. The CDR3 runs 13 residues. The CDR3 reads CASSLGPNNEQFF.

Frequency places this clonotype as medium-sized. V gene TRBV27 combines with J gene TRBJ2-5; TCRdb picks TRBD1, but there is no DNA to check that call. CDR3 length: 14 amino acids. Germline V lookup: CDR1 MNHEY, CDR2 SMNVEV (reference sequence). The CDR3 sequence: CASSSRGYQETQYF.

In terms of frequency, this clonotype is medium-sized (0.01 to 0.1%). The rearrangement joins TRBV7-9 to TRBJ2-1. The CDR3 sequence is 12 residues long. The V gene's germline CDR1 is SEHNR and CDR2 FQNEAQ (reference sequence). CDR3 residues: CASSRELNEQFF.

By frequency, this clonotype is medium-sized (0.01 to 0.1%). The chain combines TRBV19 with TRBJ1-6; TCRdb lists TRBD1, though no DNA is available to test this call. This CDR3 region has 12 residues. Per germline, CDR1 LNHDA and CDR2 SQIVND (reference sequence). The chain's CDR3 is CAWSDTGSPLHF.

This clonotype registers medium-sized by frequency. The V call is TRBV11-2, the J call TRBJ1-2. CDR1 is SGHAT, CDR2 FQNNGV, per germline. This CDR3 comprises 17 residues. CDR3 protein: CASRPDLANPVGYGYTF.

By frequency, this clonotype registers medium-sized (0.01 to 0.1%). V usage is TRBV29-1 and J usage is TRBJ1-2; lacking DNA, the TRBD1 call made by TCRdb goes unchecked. The CDR3 is made up of 14 amino acids. Looked up from germline, CDR1 is SQVTM and CDR2 is ANQGSEA. CDR3 loop: CSVEGADMFFGYTF. The full variable domain, its missing parts supplied by reference TRBV29-1 and TRBJ1-2, is SAVISQKPSRDICQRGTSLTIQCQVDSQVTMMFWYRQQPGQSLTLIATANQGSEATYESGFVIDKFPISRPNLTFSTLTVSNMSPEDSSIYLCSVEGADMFFGYTFGSGTRLTVV.

In terms of frequency, this clonotype is medium-sized. The CDR3 spells CASSGGSGVSYNEQFF. V gene TRBV5-5 combines with J gene TRBJ2-1; TCRdb picks TRBD1, but there is no DNA to check that call. CDR1 and CDR2 (germline): SGHKS, YYEKEE (reference sequence). There are 16 residues in the CDR3.

Considering frequency, this clonotype is medium-sized (0.01 to 0.1%). The J gene is TRBJ1-2, the V gene TRBV24-1; TCRdb's D call of TRBD1 is untestable without DNA. The CDR3 is 14 amino acids. CDR1 is KGHDR, CDR2 SFDVKD, per germline. The CDR3 sequence is CATSGGTGSYGYTF.

This clonotype shows up as medium-sized by frequency. The V and J genes are TRBV30 and TRBJ2-7; the TRBD2 assignment by TCRdb is unverifiable without DNA. Germline values: CDR1 GTSNPN, CDR2 SVGIG (reference sequence). The CDR3 length is 14 residues. CDR3 region: CAWSSEAGSWEQYF.

This clonotype is classed as medium-sized by frequency. V gene TRBV6-2 or TRBV6-3 combines with J gene TRBJ1-1; TCRdb gives TRBD1 as the D gene, but with no DNA this cannot be confirmed. This CDR3 is built from 14 residues. Germline V gives CDR1 MNHEY, CDR2 SVGEGT. The chain's CDR3 is CASSYRRTEAEAFF.

Judged by frequency, this clonotype is medium-sized (0.01 to 0.1%). The chain employs TRBV7-6 and TRBJ2-3. The germline CDR1 and CDR2 sequences are SGHVS and FNYEAQ. The CDR3 contains 14 residues. The chain's CDR3 is CASSLAGNVDTQYF.

This clonotype is deemed medium-sized by its frequency. The rearrangement uses TRBV6-6 and TRBJ2-1; TCRdb picks TRBD1, but there is no DNA to check that call. The CDR3 has 11 residues. Germline lookup yields CDR1 MNHNY and CDR2 SVGAGI (reference sequence). CDR3 amino acids: CASGPPNEQFF.

This clonotype is labeled medium-sized based on frequency. The chain couples TRBV14 to TRBJ1-2; absent DNA, TCRdb's TRBD1 call cannot be checked. Germline V gene sequence: CDR1 SGHDN, CDR2 FVKESK. This CDR3 contains 13 residues. The CDR3 spells CASSQRQDYGYTF.

This clonotype is labeled medium-sized based on frequency. This chain connects TRBV28 to TRBJ2-1; no DNA is available, so the TRBD1 call from TCRdb remains unchecked. Germline V gene lookup returns CDR1 MDHEN and CDR2 SYDVKM. The CDR3 is 16 residues long. The chain's CDR3 is CASSSGSRGDYNEQFF.